The sequence of this T cell receptor beta chain was determined in a study of regulatory T cells in long-lasting Graves disease. Regarding the study as a whole: Among samples with persistent disease, TRBV28, TRBJ1-2 and TRBJ2-5 were favored.

Building of the TCR beta libraries involved iRepertoire HTBI primers and Arm-PCR of CDR3 regions. TCRdb passed the multiplex PCR reads through MiXCR, listing each CDR3 protein once. The sample has about 430,000 distinct CDR3 sequences, over 14% seen once; the top ten hold under 9%. From germline, CDR1 is SGHNT and CDR2 YENEEA. V was pared by 4 bases and J by 0 bases, with 16 bases between. The CDR3 totals 17 residues. This clonotype was observed a handful of times. What it binds is not known. The sample's time point: newly diagnosed GD, antithyroid drugs for less than 3 months. Generation of the TCR library employed RNA extracted from PBMCs. Staff drew about 8.9 milliliters of peripheral blood into EDTA tubes. This sample was also put to use in a study of T cells in Graves' hyperthyroidism and ophthalmopathy. That publication notes: Researchers defined stable Graves' hyperthyroidism as no ophthalmopathy progression within 18 months. Most expanded thyroid clonotypes above 0.001 also appeared in blood.

J is TRBJ2-4 and V is TRBV11-3, with D unresolved. The TCR was taken from a woman in her 40s with Graves disease. The material sequenced was peripheral blood mononuclear cells (PBMCs), taken at new diagnosis, from a patient treated with antithyroid drugs. The CDR3 is CASSSRSGAGAKNIQYF. As DNA, the CDR3 is TGTGCCAGCAGCTCAAGGTCCGGTGCTGGAGCCAAAAACATTCAGTACTTC.